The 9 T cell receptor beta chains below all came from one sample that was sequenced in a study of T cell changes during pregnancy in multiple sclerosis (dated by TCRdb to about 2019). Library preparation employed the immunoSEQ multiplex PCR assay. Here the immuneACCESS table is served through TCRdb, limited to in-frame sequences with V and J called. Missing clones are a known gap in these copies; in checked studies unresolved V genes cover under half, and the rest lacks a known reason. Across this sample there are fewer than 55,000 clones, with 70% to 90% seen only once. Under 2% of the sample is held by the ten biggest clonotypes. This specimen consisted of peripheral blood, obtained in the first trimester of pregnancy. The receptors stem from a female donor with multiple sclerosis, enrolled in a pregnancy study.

The CDR3 region is CASRLQDEQYF. The CDR3 DNA reads TGTGCCAGCAGACTTCAGGACGAGCAGTACTTC. This chain uses TRBV25-1 with TRBJ2-7; D is ambiguous. The V gene's germline CDR1 is MGHDK and CDR2 SYGVNS. CDR3 length: 11 residues. V was cut by 6 bases and J by 5 bases, with 8 bases left in between.

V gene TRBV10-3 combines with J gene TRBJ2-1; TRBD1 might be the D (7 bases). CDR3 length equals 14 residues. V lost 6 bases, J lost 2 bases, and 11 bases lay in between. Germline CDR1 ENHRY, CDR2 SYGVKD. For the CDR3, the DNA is TGTGCCATCAGGGAGGGGGCGGCCTACAATGAGCAGTTCTTC. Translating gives CAIREGAAYNEQFF.

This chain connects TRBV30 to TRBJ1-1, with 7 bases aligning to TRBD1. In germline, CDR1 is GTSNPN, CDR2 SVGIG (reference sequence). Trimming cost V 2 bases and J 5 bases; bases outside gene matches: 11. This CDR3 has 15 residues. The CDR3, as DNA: TGTGCCTGGAGTCTGACAGGGAACTCATTAACTGAAGCTTTCTTT. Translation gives CAWSLTGNSLTEAFF. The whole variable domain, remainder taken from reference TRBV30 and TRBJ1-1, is SQTIHQWPATLVQPVGSPLSLECTVEGTSNPNLYWYRQAAGRGLQLLFYSVGIGQISSEVPQNLSASRPQDRQFILSSKKLLLSDSGFYLCAWSLTGNSLTEAFFGQGTRLTVV.

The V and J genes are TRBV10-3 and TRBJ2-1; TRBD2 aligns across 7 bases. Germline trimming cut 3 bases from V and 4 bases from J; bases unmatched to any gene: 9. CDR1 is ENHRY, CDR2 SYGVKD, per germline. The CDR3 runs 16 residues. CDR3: CAISDPSLRGYNEQFF. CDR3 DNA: TGTGCCATCAGTGATCCTTCCCTGCGGGGGTACAATGAGCAGTTCTTC.

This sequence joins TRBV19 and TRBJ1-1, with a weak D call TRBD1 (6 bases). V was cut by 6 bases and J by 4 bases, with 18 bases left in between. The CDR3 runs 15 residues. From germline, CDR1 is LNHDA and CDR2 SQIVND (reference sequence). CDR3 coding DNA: TGTGCCAGTAGCAAAAACAGGGATGCTGGCACTGAAGCTTTCTTT. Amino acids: CASSKNRDAGTEAFF.

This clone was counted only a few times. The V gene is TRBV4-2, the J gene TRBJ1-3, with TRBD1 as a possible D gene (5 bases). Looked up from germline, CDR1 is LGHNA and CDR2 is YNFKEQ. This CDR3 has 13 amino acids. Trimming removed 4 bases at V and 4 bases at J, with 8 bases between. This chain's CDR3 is CASSRDRGNTIYF. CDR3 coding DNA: TGTGCCAGCAGCCGCGACAGAGGAAACACCATATATTTT.

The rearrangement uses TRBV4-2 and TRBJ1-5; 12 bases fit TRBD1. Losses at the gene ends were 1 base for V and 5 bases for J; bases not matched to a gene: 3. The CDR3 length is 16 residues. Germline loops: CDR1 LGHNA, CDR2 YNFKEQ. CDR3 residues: CASSQGGTGGYQPQHF. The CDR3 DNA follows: TGTGCCAGCAGCCAAGGGGGGACAGGGGGCTATCAGCCCCAGCATTTT.

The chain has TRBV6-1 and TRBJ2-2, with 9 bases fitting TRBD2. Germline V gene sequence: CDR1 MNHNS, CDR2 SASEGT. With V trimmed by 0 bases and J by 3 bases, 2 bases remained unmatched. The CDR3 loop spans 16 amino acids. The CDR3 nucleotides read TGTGCCAGCAGTGAAGCGGCGGGGGGGGACACCGGGGAGCTGTTTTTT. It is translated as CASSEAAGGDTGELFF.

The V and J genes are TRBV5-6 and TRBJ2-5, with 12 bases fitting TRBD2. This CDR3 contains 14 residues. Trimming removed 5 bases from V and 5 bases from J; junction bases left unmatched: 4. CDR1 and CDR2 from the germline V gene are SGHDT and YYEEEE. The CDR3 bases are TGTGCCAGCAGTTCCGGGACTAGCGGGGAGACCCAGTACTTC. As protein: CASSSGTSGETQYF.